This passage covers 21 T cell receptor beta chains from one sample sequenced in a study of T cells in women clearing cervical HPV infection. Some clones are missing from TCRdb's copy, which holds only in-frame ones; the method was immunoSEQ multiplex PCR. The specimen's table records tens of thousands of clones. What was sequenced was blood buffy coat. These receptors were collected from a woman aged 18-70 years with a cervical HPV16 infection that either progressed to CIN3+ or cleared (not recorded which).

Of note for this clone: The sequence runs out 3 residues before the end of the CDR3; the remainder is reconstructed from the germline J gene. The V and J genes are TRBV12-3 or TRBV12-4 and TRBJ2-1, with 10 bases fitting TRBD2. CDR3 size: 14 residues. J lost 9 bases, V lost 4 bases, and 6 bases had no gene match. The part of the CDR3 DNA that was read is TGTGCCAGCAGTTCGGAGCGGGGGGGCGGTGAG. Encoded protein: CASSSERGGGE. Given in full, the CDR3 is CASSSERGGGEQFF.

With respect to this clone: Read data end 3 residues before the CDR3 end; the end is taken from the germline J gene. The J gene is TRBJ1-4, the V gene TRBV18; 12 bases are a match to TRBD1. V shed 8 bases, J shed 0 bases, and the junction held 4 bases outside the gene matches. The germline V gene has CDR1 KGHSH and CDR2 LQKENI. This CDR3 has 16 residues. The DNA read from the CDR3 is TGTGCCAGCCCCGGGACAGGGGGCGCAACTAATGAAAAA. As protein: CASPGTGGATNEK. Given in full, the CDR3 is CASPGTGGATNEKLFF.

Points on this clone: Sequencing ends 3 residues short of the CDR3 end; the germline J gene provides the rest. The chain uses TRBV20-1 and TRBJ1-5; 7 nucleotides agree with TRBD1. V shed 6 bases and J 7 bases; nucleotides not matched to a gene: 12. Germline V gene data show CDR1 as DFQATT and CDR2 as SNEGSKA (reference sequence). CDR3 length: 14 residues. The CDR3 spells CSATQGTDIQPQHF. The covered CDR3 bases are TGCAGTGCCACACAGGGGACAGACATACAGCCC.

Points on this clone: From the germline J gene comes the end of the CDR3, since the read stops 3 residues before it. V and J are TRBV18 and TRBJ1-2; D is undetermined. The CDR3 contains 12 residues. In germline, CDR1 is KGHSH, CDR2 LQKENI. The CDR3 region is CASSPNDYDYTF. Incomplete CDR3 DNA: TGTGCCAGCTCACCAAACGACTACGAC.

Concerning this clone: The CDR3 is cut off 3 residues early in the read; its end comes from the germline J gene. This chain uses TRBV19 with TRBJ2-1; 8 nucleotides line up with TRBD2. The V gene's germline CDR1 is LNHDA and CDR2 SQIVND (reference sequence). The trim removed 3 bases at V and 7 bases at J, leaving 5 bases unmatched. The CDR3 is 14 residues long. The covered CDR3 bases are TGTGCCAGTAGTATCTCAGCGGGAGTTAATGAG. It codes for CASSISAGVNE. The entire CDR3 is CASSISAGVNEQFF.

Worth noting for this clone: The read halts 3 residues ahead of the CDR3 end, with the missing end drawn from the germline J gene. This chain links TRBV5-1 with TRBJ1-1; TRBD1 matches at 8 bases. The CDR3 runs 13 residues. Looked up from germline, CDR1 is SGHRS and CDR2 is YFSETQ. Incomplete CDR3 DNA: TGCGCCAGCAGTCGACAGGGGTCTCGGAAG. Amino acid sequence: CASSRQGSRK. The CDR3, in full, reads CASSRQGSRKAFF.

Concerning this clone itself: The read ends 3 residues before the CDR3 terminus; that terminus is restored from the germline J gene. The chain joins TRBV14 to TRBJ2-5, with TRBD1 matching 11 bases. V was pared by 1 base and J by 7 bases, with 8 bases of the junction left unmatched. Per germline, CDR1 SGHDN and CDR2 FVKESK. The CDR3 covers 16 residues. The sequenced part of the CDR3 DNA is TGTGCCAGCAGCCAAGGACGGACAGGGGGCTCTGGGACC. Its translation is CASSQGRTGGSGT. The entire CDR3 reads CASSQGRTGGSGTQYF.

CDR3 DNA, as far as it was read: TGTGCCAGTAGTATAGCCAGTCACTCTGGAAACACC. This encodes CASSIASHSGNT. The complete CDR3 sequence is CASSIASHSGNTIYF. This chain uses TRBV19 with TRBJ1-3; D is unresolved. The CDR3 goes on 3 residues after the read ends, and that part is filled in from the germline J gene. The CDR3 consists of 15 residues. The ends were cut back, 1 base at V and 0 bases at J, with 7 bases in the middle. Per germline, CDR1 LNHDA and CDR2 SQIVND (reference sequence).

About this clone: The CDR3 end is not reached by the read, which stops 3 residues before it; the germline J gene fills it in. This chain uses TRBV20-1 with TRBJ2-7; the D gene is possibly TRBD1 (6 bases). Deletions cut 0 bases from V and 1 base from J, with 10 bases between. Germline CDR1 DFQATT, CDR2 SNEGSKA (reference sequence). The CDR3 contains 14 residues. The chain's CDR3 is CSARDRGISYEQYF. Incomplete CDR3 DNA: TGCAGTGCTAGAGACAGGGGAATTTCCTACGAG.

Turning to this clone: Coverage ceases 3 residues before the CDR3 finishes, and the germline J gene fills in the end. This chain uses TRBV20-1 with TRBJ2-7, with D maybe TRBD1 (5 bases). The V gene's germline CDR1 is DFQATT and CDR2 SNEGSKA (reference sequence). V was trimmed by 5 bases and J by 6 bases, leaving 14 bases between them. This CDR3 comprises 12 residues. Incomplete CDR3 DNA: TGCAGTGCTGCATTGGGGCAATCCGAG. It specifies CSAALGQSE. The full CDR3 protein reads CSAALGQSEQYF.

As to this clone: The read terminates 3 residues before the CDR3 end, so the remaining end is supplied by the germline J gene. The chain joins TRBV20-1 to TRBJ2-5; 9 nucleotides agree with TRBD2. The germline gives CDR1 DFQATT, CDR2 SNEGSKA (reference sequence). The CDR3 runs 14 residues. The V gene end was trimmed by 5 bases and the J gene end by 5 bases; junction bases not matched to a gene: 9. CDR3 amino acids: CSAGSREGWETQYF. Partial CDR3 DNA: TGCAGTGCTGGGTCGCGGGAGGGCTGGGAGACC.

A note on this clone: The read is 3 residues too short to cover the CDR3 end, so that end is filled in from the germline J gene. The V and J genes are TRBV5-4 and TRBJ2-1; D is perhaps TRBD1 (5 bases). Germline values: CDR1 SGHNT, CDR2 YYREEE (reference sequence). Trimming shortened V by 4 bases and J by 4 bases, and 12 bases separated the two germline ends. This CDR3 spans 14 amino acids. The CDR3 bases that were read are TGTGCCAGCAGCCCCGGACAACTATACAATGAG. This translates into CASSPGQLYNE. The full CDR3 sequence reads CASSPGQLYNEQFF.

About this clone: Read data end 3 residues before the CDR3 end; the end is taken from the germline J gene. The chain has TRBV10-3 and TRBJ2-7, with 9 bases lining up with TRBD2. CDR3 length: 15 amino acids. From germline, CDR1 is ENHRY and CDR2 SYGVKD. The J segment lost 0 bases and the V segment lost 2 bases, leaving 2 bases of the junction unmatched. The sequenced part of the CDR3 DNA is TGTGCCATCAGTGAGAGTAGCGGGAGCTCCTACGAG. Amino acid sequence: CAISESSGSSYE. The entire CDR3 protein reads CAISESSGSSYEQYF.

For this clone: The DNA ends 3 residues before the CDR3 does, and the rest of the CDR3 is filled in from the germline J gene. J is TRBJ2-7 and V is TRBV5-8; D might be TRBD2 (5 bases). This CDR3 is built from 15 residues. Germline CDR1 and CDR2: SGHTS and YDEGEE. With 0 bases removed from V and 4 bases from J, the gap between germline ends came to 14 bases. The CDR3 protein is CASSLATGILYEQYF. Partial CDR3 DNA: TGTGCCAGCAGCTTGGCTACGGGGATTTTATACGAG.

This CDR3 reads CASSLATAQETQYF. CDR3 DNA (partial): TGCGCCAGCAGCTTGGCTACCGCCCAAGAGACC. The chain combines TRBV5-1 with TRBJ2-5; D gene ambiguous. The read falls 3 residues short of the CDR3 end, and the missing part is taken from the germline J gene. CDR1 SGHRS and CDR2 YFSETQ come from the germline V gene. The V end was cut by 0 bases, the J end by 1 base, with 7 bases between. The CDR3 is 14 amino acids.

Regarding this clone: Coverage ceases 3 residues before the CDR3 finishes, and the germline J gene fills in the end. The chain couples TRBV7-7 to TRBJ2-3; 7 bases agree with TRBD2. Germline lookup yields CDR1 SSHAT and CDR2 FNYEAQ (reference sequence). The CDR3 is 16 amino acids. The V gene end was trimmed by 0 bases and the J gene end by 2 bases; junction bases not matched to a gene: 5. CDR3 DNA, as far as it was read: TGTGCCAGCAGCTTAGCGTCGGGGGGAGCCACAGATACG. The encoded protein is CASSLASGGATDT. The full CDR3 protein reads CASSLASGGATDTQYF.

To note about this clone: Coverage ceases 3 residues before the CDR3 finishes, and the germline J gene fills in the end. This chain connects TRBV27 to TRBJ1-3; 10 bases map to TRBD1. The V and J ends lost 2 bases and 4 bases, in that order; junction bases with no gene match: 2. The CDR3 totals 15 residues. Germline values: CDR1 MNHEY, CDR2 SMNVEV (reference sequence). The CDR3 bases that were read are TGTGCCAGCAGTTTAAGGACAGGGGGAGGAAACACC. Its translation: CASSLRTGGGNT. In full, the CDR3 reads CASSLRTGGGNTIYF.

About this clone itself: The read finishes 3 residues shy of the CDR3 end, and the germline J gene is used to complete it. This chain links TRBV19 with TRBJ1-1; TRBD1 aligns across 10 bases. Trimming took 7 bases from V and 5 from J; bases not matched to a gene: 7. The length of the CDR3 is 14 residues. The germline gives CDR1 LNHDA, CDR2 SQIVND (reference sequence). The CDR3 loop is CASTRQGALTEAFF. The sequenced part of the CDR3 DNA is TGTGCCAGTACCCGACAGGGGGCGCTGACTGAA.

With regard to this clone: The read ends 3 residues shy of where the CDR3 ends; the end is completed using the germline J gene. This chain joins TRBV11-2 and TRBJ2-1, with 7 bases fitting TRBD1. This CDR3 has 15 residues. The V and J ends lost 5 bases and 2 bases, in that order; junction bases with no gene match: 6. Per germline, CDR1 SGHAT and CDR2 FQNNGV. Partial CDR3 DNA: TGTGCCAGCAGCCTCAACAGGGGTCCCTACAATGAG. Its translation: CASSLNRGPYNE. In full, the CDR3 is CASSLNRGPYNEQFF.

A word on this clone: The observed sequence ends 3 residues before the CDR3 terminus, with the missing tail filled in from the germline J gene. The chain uses TRBV2 and TRBJ1-4; D gene uncertain. Trimming stripped 3 bases from V and 5 bases from J, with 7 bases between. This CDR3 has 13 amino acids. CDR1 is SNHLY and CDR2 is FYNNEI in the germline V gene. The DNA read from the CDR3 is TGTGCCAGCAGTGAGATACAGAATGAAAAA. Its translation: CASSEIQNEK. The full-length CDR3 reads as CASSEIQNEKLFF. Complete variable domain (other parts from reference TRBV2 and TRBJ1-4): EPEVTQTPSHQVTQMGQEVILRCVPISNHLYFYWYRQILGQKVEFLVSFYNNEISEKSEIFDDQFSVERPDGSNFTLKIRSTKLEDSAMYFCASSEIQNEKLFFGSGTQLSVL.

Points on this clone: The read halts 3 residues ahead of the CDR3 end, with the missing end drawn from the germline J gene. This chain links TRBV5-1 with TRBJ2-5, with TRBD1 identical over 8 bases. The length of the CDR3 is 14 residues. Looked up from germline, CDR1 is SGHRS and CDR2 is YFSETQ. V lost 4 bases to trimming and J lost 1 base; unmatched junction nucleotides: 3. CDR3 region: CASSNQGAQETQYF. The covered CDR3 bases are TGCGCCAGCAGCAACCAGGGGGCCCAAGAGACC.